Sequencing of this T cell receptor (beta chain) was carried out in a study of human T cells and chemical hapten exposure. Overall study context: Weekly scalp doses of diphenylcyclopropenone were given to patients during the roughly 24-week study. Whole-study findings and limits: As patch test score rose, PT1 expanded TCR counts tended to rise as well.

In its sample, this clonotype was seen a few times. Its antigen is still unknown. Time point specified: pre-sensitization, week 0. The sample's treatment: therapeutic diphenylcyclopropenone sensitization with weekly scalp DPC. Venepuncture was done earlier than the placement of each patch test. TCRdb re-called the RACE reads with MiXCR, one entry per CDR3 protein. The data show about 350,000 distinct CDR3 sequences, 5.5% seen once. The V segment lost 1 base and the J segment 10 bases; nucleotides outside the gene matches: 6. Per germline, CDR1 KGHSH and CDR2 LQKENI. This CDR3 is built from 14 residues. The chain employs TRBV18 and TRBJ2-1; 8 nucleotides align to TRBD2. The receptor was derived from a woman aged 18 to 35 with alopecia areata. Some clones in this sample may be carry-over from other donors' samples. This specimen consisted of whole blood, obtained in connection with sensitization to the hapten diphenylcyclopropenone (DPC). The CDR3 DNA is TGTGCCAGCTCACCACGAAGCGGGGGTAAAGAGCAGTTCTTC. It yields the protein CASSPRSGGKEQFF.